The present T cell receptor beta chain was sequenced within a study of blood T cells in healthy people across ages. Whole-study results and caveats: No one knew whether donors had CMV, which possibly confounded expanded clonotype changes.

This clonotype was counted only a few times. Its matching antigen is unknown. Extraction of total RNA produced a minimum of 5.5 micrograms from each sample. There are 16 residues in the CDR3. Germline loops: CDR1 MGHRA, CDR2 YSYEKL. Trimming shortened V by 0 bases and J by 0 bases, and 11 bases separated the two germline ends. Using a J-beta primer mix together with a sample-barcoded 5' primer, a second PCR was run for about 7 to 12 cycles. TCRdb re-called the 5' RACE reads with MiXCR, one entry per CDR3 protein. The sample carries some 700,000 distinct CDR3 sequences, around 40% recorded once. The sample taken for sequencing was blood. The rearrangement uses TRBV4-1 and TRBJ1-2, with D perhaps matching TRBD1 (5 bases). The sequence came from a woman aged 60 to 75 in good health. The CDR3: CASSQEGSGPNYGYTF. The CDR3 region has the DNA TGCGCCAGCAGCCAAGAAGGATCAGGGCCTAACTATGGCTACACCTTC.